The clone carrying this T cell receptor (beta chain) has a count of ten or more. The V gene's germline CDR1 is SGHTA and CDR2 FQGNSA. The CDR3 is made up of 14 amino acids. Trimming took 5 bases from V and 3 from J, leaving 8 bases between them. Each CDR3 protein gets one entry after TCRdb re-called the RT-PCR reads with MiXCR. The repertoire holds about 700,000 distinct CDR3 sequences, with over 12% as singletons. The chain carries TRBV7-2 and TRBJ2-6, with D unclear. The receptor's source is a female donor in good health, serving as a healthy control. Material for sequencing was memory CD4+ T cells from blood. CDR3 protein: CASSPPSGANVLTF. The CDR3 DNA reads TGTGCCAGCAGCCCCCCCAGTGGGGCCAACGTCCTGACTTTC.